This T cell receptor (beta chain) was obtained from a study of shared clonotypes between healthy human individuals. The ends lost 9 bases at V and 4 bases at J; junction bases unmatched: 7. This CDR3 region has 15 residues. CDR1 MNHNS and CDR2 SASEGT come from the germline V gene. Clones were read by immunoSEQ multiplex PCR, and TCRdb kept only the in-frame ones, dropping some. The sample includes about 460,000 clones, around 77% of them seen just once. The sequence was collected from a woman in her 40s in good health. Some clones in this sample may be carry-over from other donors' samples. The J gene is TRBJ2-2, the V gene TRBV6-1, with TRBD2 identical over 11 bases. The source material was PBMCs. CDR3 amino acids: CARLAGEPSTGELFF. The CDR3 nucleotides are TGTGCCAGACTAGCGGGAGAGCCGAGCACCGGGGAGCTGTTTTTT.